This TCR beta chain was documented in a study of blood T cell dynamics during melanoma immunotherapy (dated by TCRdb to 2020 to 2022). About the study as a whole: The patients had metastatic melanoma and were given first-line pembrolizumab or nivolumab plus ipilimumab as standard of care in the United Kingdom. A training cohort was formed from consecutive patients, and a further independent group of patients from the same centre was pooled into an external validation set. To identify early correlates of response, the study profiled peripheral T cell receptor repertoires in patients with metastatic melanoma before and after one cycle of checkpoint inhibitor therapy.

What the work shows at the level of the full study, not this receptor alone: The relatively small sample size was acknowledged as a potential limitation on generalization of the results. Whether the T cell clones behind the repertoire changes were melanoma-specific or instead reflected general immune activation was something the study could not determine. Of the sorted CD8+ subsets, TIE cells had both the greatest clonality and the greatest similarity to cfDNA CDR3 sequences, which suggests active turnover converging on dominant clones.

All DNA extracted from each sorted CD8+ T cell subset was loaded into the assay. TCR beta CDR3 sequences were amplified from genomic DNA using the immunoSEQ TCRb Assay kit according to manufacturer instructions. The KAPA Library Quantification Kit for Illumina platforms was used to quantify the pooled libraries by qPCR. Sequencing of the pooled libraries was done on an Illumina NextSeq 500, with clustering at 0.6-1.1 pM. The paper's data handling went like this. The TCR data were analyzed using immunoSEQ ANALYZER and the R LymphoSeq package. A rearrangement efficiency score was calculated as productive divided by the sum of productive and non-productive CDR3 sequences. Clonality was measured with the Gini coefficient and diversity with the Renyi index at alpha=1, compared pairwise between timepoints within each patient. In LymphoSeq, clonal relatedness was computed with an edit distance of 3 and repertoire similarity was computed with the Bhattacharyya coefficient. To classify response, a linear discriminant analysis based on week-3 changes in clonality and diversity was built with the R MASS and caret packages. The immuneACCESS repertoire file appears here via TCRdb, limited to in-frame rearrangements. These files lack a portion of the clones; in checked studies, under half of the deficit traces to unresolved V genes, and the cause of the others is not known. V and J calls and clone size are those listed in that table; D and trimming were worked out from the DNA. The sample records 3,000 to 4,500 clones, 90% to 97% of which are singletons. Together, the top ten hold 0.5% of the sample.

The label giving this sample's time point can be read as: week 3, after first cycle of checkpoint inhibitor. Blood samples were taken before treatment (T0) and at week 3 (W3), following the first cycle of checkpoint blockade. Except for two patients with rapid clinical progression, response was assessed 12 weeks after the first infusion by RECIST 1.1; disease control meant complete response, partial response or stable disease. Patients were excluded for prior systemic cancer treatment, concomitant immunosuppressant therapy or synchronous other active malignancies. In six patients, three with progression and three with disease control, sorted CD8+ memory and naive T cell subsets were sequenced at T0 and W3. PBMC were isolated from blood with Lymphoprep and SepMate tubes, followed by red cell lysis. QIAamp DNA Blood Mini kits were used to extract DNA from both PBMC and sorted T cell subsets. CD8+ T cell subsets were sorted live on a FACSAria III cytometer and then frozen prior to DNA extraction. Fresh PBMC intended for flow cytometry were kept at 4 degrees C in PBS containing around 2% fetal bovine serum and were analyzed within 25 hours.

This clone is a singleton in its sample. Its binding antigen is unknown. No much larger clonotype is one base removed from it; base qualities were not supplied. V gives up 1 base and J gives up 5 bases, and the segment between their germline ends measures 8 bases. The CDR3 goes from the cysteine to the phenylalanine over 14 residues. The entry retains the CDR3 DNA only, 42 bases that are in frame from base 1. For CDR1 and CDR2, the germline V gene lists SGHVS and FNYEAQ. This sequence originates from a human donor with melanoma. The chain is assembled from TRBV7-6 and TRBJ1-4, with the D gene call left open. The input for sequencing was effector memory CD8+ T cells from blood, taken from a patient treated with checkpoint blockade. The CDR3 reads as follows: CASSLGAGNEKLFF. The DNA sequence is given as TGTGCCAGCAGCTTAGGCGCGGGAAATGAAAAACTGTTTTTT.